This T cell receptor (beta chain) was recorded in a study of blood T cell repertoires in COVID-19. Study at large: COVID-19 samples, acute and convalescent, were from the United States, Italy and Spain. T cells, B-cell-depleted T cells, or PBMCs supplied cDNA or gDNA.

Clones were sequenced by immunoSEQ multiplex PCR, and TCRdb holds only the in-frame ones, with some missing. This table has tens of thousands of clones, approximately 81% appearing once. V was pared by 3 bases and J by 3 bases, with 4 bases of the junction left unmatched. CDR3 size: 15 residues. Germline V gene sequence: CDR1 MNHEY, CDR2 SMNVEV (reference sequence). The receptor was isolated from a man aged 80 or over with acute or convalescent COVID-19. Sequenced material: peripheral blood. The chain employs TRBV27 and TRBJ2-1; 8 nucleotides match TRBD2. As DNA, the CDR3 is TGTGCCAGCAGTTTCGGGGGGGCCGACTACAATGAGCAGTTCTTC. This encodes CASSFGGADYNEQFF.